This T cell receptor (beta chain) is drawn from a study of cytomegalovirus exposure and HLA in healthy donors. Study observations and caveats: A few of the chains that were CMV-associated were confirmed in vitro to be specific for CMV antigens. TCR beta chains numbering more than 150 were designated cytomegalovirus-associated.

CDR3 size: 15 residues. Deletions cut 5 bases from V and 2 bases from J, with 13 bases between. Germline V gene sequence: CDR1 SGHAT, CDR2 FQNNGV. Repertoires were generated with immunoSEQ multiplex PCR, while TCRdb's copy carries only in-frame clones and drops some. The table records about 120,000 clones, around 86% of them present only once. Details on this clone: Its target is not known.

The TCR originated in a woman aged 18-30 years in good health and CMV-seronegative. J is TRBJ2-1 and V is TRBV11-2; tentative D call: TRBD2 (6 bases). The specimen was PBMCs. CDR3 coding DNA: TGTGCCAGCAGCATAGCGGTCGGGGCCTACAATGAGCAGTTCTTC. The encoded protein is CASSIAVGAYNEQFF. Drawing the rest from reference TRBV11-2 and TRBJ2-1, the complete variable domain is EAGVAQSPRYKIIEKRQSVAFWCNPISGHATLYWYQQILGQGPKLLIQFQNNGVVDDSQLPKDRFSAERLKGVDSTLKIQPAKLEDSAVYLCASSIAVGAYNEQFFGPGTRLTVL.